The clone carrying this T cell receptor (beta chain) showed up just a few times. Its antigen is not known. The data are from a study of identical twins. The length of the CDR3 is 18 residues. V lost 3 bases, J lost 7 bases, and 14 bases stayed unmatched. Germline values: CDR1 DFQATT, CDR2 SNEGSKA (reference sequence). Study-level points and caveats: Models underpredicted monozygotic twin sharing of out-of-frame TCR alpha.

MiXCR was run by TCRdb on the 5' RACE reads, yielding one entry per CDR3 protein. The sample carries some 730,000 distinct CDR3 sequences, around a sixth recorded once. A further study also used this sample, focusing on T cells expressing NK-cell markers. That study adds: NKG2C+ dominant clonotype frequencies in several donors were about 1.0-7.5% of CD8+ T cells.

This chain links TRBV20-1 with TRBJ2-1; 14 positions match TRBD2. This clonotype was sampled from a young woman in good health. Sequencing input: PBMCs. DNA of the CDR3: TGCAGTGCTAGGCGAGGTCCGGGACTAGCGGGAGCGGGGAATGAGCAGTTCTTC. Translating it yields CSARRGPGLAGAGNEQFF.